This TCR beta chain was captured in a study of blood T cell repertoires in COVID-19. Study overall: The United States, Italy and Spain were the sources of the acute and convalescent COVID-19 samples.

CDR1 is MNHEY and CDR2 is SMNVEV in the germline V gene (reference sequence). The CDR3 length is 13 residues. Trimming took 0 bases from V and 4 from J, leaving 6 bases between them. The repertoire was sequenced with immunoSEQ multiplex PCR; TCRdb's copy has only in-frame clones and lacks some. The top ten hold about a tenth of the sample, which has approximately 150,000 clones, roughly four fifths seen once. Sequencing was carried out using peripheral blood. V gene TRBV27 combines with J gene TRBJ1-1; D remains unclear. The sequence was collected from a human donor in a cohort sampled during active COVID-19. The CDR3 DNA reads TGTGCCAGCAGTTTATCGCTGGCCACTGAAGCTTTCTTT. Amino acids: CASSLSLATEAFF.